Listed here is a single T cell receptor (beta chain). Its target is unknown. This record comes from a study of shared clonotypes between healthy human individuals. Study information: Per donor, three plates held CD4 naive cells, three held CD4 memory, two held CD8 naive and one held CD8 memory.

Study-level findings and limits: Naive subsets tended to show greater estimated richness than memory subsets.

V was clipped by 5 bases and J by 7 bases, with 14 bases between them. Germline CDR1 is SGHVS and CDR2 is FNYEAQ. The CDR3 sequence is 13 residues long. Measured with immunoSEQ multiplex PCR; TCRdb has only the in-frame clones, and not every one. The table records approximately 2.3 million clones, 93% of them present only once. This TCR was recovered from a man between 18 and 29 years old in good health. Some clones in this sample may be carry-over from other donors' samples. Sequenced input: naive CD4+ T cells from PBMCs. Specified subset: CD45RA+ positively selected. The rearrangement links TRBV7-6 to TRBJ1-1; possibly TRBD1 for D (5 bases). The CDR3 reads CASSGLGVSEAFF. The CDR3 nucleotides are TGTGCCAGCAGCGGACTGGGGGTCAGTGAAGCTTTCTTT. Looking up the rest from reference TRBV7-6 and TRBJ1-1 gives the full variable domain: GAGVSQSPRYKVTKRGQDVALRCDPISGHVSLYWYRQALGQGPEFLTYFNYEAQQDKSGLPNDRFSAERPEGSISTLTIQRTEQRDSAMYRCASSGLGVSEAFFGQGTRLTVV.